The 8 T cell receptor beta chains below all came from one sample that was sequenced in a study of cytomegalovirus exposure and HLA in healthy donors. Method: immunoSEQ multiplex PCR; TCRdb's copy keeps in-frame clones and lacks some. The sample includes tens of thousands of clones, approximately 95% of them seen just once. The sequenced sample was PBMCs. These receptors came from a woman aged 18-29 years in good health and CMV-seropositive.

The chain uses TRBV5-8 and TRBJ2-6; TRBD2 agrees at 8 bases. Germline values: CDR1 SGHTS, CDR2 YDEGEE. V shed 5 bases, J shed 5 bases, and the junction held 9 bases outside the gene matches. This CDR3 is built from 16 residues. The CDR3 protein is CASSPGGALWANVLTF. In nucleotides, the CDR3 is TGTGCCAGCAGTCCCGGGGGGGCTCTTTGGGCCAACGTCCTGACTTTC.

In nucleotides, the CDR3 is TGTGCCAGCAGTCCTCGACAGAGCATGAACACTGAAGCTTTCTTT. It specifies CASSPRQSMNTEAFF. V and J are TRBV6-6 and TRBJ1-1; tentative D call: TRBD1 (5 bases). V lost 5 bases and J lost 0, with 13 bases in between. This CDR3 spans 15 amino acids. The germline CDR1 and CDR2 sequences are MNHNY and SVGAGI (reference sequence).

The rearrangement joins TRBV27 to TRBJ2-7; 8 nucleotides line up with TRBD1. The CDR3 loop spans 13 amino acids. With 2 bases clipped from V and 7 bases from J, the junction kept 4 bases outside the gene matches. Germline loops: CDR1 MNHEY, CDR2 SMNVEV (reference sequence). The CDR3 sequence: CASSLGRGREQYF. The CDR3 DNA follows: TGTGCCAGCAGTTTAGGCAGGGGGCGGGAGCAGTACTTC.

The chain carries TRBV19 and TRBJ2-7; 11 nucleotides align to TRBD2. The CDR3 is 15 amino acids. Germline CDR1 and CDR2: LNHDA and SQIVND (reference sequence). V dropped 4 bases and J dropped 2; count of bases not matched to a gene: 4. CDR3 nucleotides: TGTGCCAGTAGTACCGGGACTAGCGGAGCCTACGAGCAGTACTTC. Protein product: CASSTGTSGAYEQYF.

In DNA, the CDR3 is TGTGCCAGCACCTCAGCGGGAGACACCGGGGAGCTGTTTTTT. Protein product: CASTSAGDTGELFF. The chain couples TRBV6-1 to TRBJ2-2; 8 positions match TRBD2. CDR3 length equals 14 residues. Losses at the gene ends were 7 bases for V and 3 bases for J; bases not matched to a gene: 4. From germline, CDR1 is MNHNS and CDR2 SASEGT.

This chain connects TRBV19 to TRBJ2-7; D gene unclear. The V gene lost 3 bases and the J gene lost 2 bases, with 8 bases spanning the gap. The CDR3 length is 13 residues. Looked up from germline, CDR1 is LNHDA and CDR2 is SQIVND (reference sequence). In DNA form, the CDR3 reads TGTGCCAGTAGTATTGGGCCAACCTACGAGCAGTACTTC. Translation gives CASSIGPTYEQYF.

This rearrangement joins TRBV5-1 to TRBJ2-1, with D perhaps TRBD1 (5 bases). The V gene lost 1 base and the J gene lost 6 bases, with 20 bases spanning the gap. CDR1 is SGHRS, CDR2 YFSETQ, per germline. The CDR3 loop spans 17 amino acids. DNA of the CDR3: TGCGCCAGCAGCTTGACCCTACAGGACCACTATACCAATGAGCAGTTCTTC. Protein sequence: CASSLTLQDHYTNEQFF.

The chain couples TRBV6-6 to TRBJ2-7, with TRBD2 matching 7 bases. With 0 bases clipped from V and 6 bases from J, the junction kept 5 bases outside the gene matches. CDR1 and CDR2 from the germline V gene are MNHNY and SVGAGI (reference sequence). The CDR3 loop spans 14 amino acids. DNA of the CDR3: TGTGCCAGCAGTTACTCGGGGGGGAGGCTCGAGCAGTACTTC. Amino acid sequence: CASSYSGGRLEQYF.